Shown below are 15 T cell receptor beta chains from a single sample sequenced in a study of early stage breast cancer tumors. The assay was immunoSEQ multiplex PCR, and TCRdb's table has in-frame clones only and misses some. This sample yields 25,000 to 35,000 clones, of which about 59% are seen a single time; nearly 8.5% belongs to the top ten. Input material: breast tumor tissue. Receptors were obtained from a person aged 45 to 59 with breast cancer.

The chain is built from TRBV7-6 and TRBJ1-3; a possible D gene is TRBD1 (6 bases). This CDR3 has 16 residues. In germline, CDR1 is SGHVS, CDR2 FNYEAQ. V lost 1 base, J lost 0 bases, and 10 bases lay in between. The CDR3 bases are TGTGCCAGCAGCTTAGGAGGCAGGGGCTCTGGAAACACCATATATTTT. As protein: CASSLGGRGSGNTIYF.

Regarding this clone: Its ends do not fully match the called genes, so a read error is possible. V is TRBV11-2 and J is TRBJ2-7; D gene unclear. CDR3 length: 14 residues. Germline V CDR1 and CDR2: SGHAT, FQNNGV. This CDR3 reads CASSLDPRTHEQYF. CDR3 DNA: TGTGCCAGCAGCCTAGACCCTCGGACCCACGAGCAGTACTTC. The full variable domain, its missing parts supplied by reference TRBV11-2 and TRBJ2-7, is EAGVAQSPRYKIIEKRQSVAFWCNPISGHATLYWYQQILGQGPKLLIQFQNNGVVDDSQLPKDRFSAERLKGVDSTLKIQPAKLEDSAVYLCASSLDPRTHEQYFGPGTRLTVT.

CDR3 region: CASSITKGIWEAQHF. The CDR3 DNA sequence: TGTGCCAGTAGTATAACAAAGGGAATCTGGGAAGCCCAGCATTTT. The chain couples TRBV19 to TRBJ1-5; D is unresolved. Trimming pared 2 bases from V and 11 bases from J, leaving 19 bases between. In germline, CDR1 is LNHDA, CDR2 SQIVND (reference sequence). The CDR3 runs 15 residues.

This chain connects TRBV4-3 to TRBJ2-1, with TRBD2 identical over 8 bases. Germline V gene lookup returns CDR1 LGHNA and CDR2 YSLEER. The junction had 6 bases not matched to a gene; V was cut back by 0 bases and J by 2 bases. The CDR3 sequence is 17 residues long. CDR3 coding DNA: TGCGCCAGCAGCCAAGAAACCGCGGGAGGAGCCTACAATGAGCAGTTCTTC. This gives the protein CASSQETAGGAYNEQFF.

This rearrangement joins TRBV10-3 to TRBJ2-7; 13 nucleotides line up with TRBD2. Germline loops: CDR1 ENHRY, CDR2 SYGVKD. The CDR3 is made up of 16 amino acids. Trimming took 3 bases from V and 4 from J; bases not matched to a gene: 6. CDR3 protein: CAISDTSGRAWYEQYF. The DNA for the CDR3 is TGTGCCATCAGTGATACTAGCGGGAGGGCCTGGTACGAGCAGTACTTC.

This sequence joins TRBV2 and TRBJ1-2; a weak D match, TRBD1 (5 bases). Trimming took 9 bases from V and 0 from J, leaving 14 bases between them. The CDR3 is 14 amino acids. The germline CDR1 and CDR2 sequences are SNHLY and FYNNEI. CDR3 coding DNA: TGTGCCAGTCAGGGTTACGGGCCTAACTATGGCTACACCTTC. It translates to CASQGYGPNYGYTF.

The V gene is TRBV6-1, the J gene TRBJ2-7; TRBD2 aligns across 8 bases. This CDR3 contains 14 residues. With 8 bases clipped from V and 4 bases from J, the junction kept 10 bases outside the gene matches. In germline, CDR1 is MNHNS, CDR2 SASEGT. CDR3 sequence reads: CASSGRGGRYEQYF. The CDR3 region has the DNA TGTGCCAGCTCGGGTCGGGGCGGGAGGTACGAGCAGTACTTC.

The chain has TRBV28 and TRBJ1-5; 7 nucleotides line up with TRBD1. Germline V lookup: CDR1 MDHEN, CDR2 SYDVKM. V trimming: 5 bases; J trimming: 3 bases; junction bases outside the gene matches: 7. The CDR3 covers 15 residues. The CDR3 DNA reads TGTGCCAGCAGTCCCGCCAGGGGGGACAATCAGCCCCAGCATTTT. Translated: CASSPARGDNQPQHF.

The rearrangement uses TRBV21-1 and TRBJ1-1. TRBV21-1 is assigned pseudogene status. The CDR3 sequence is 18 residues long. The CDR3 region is CASSSPGPMGRVWAEAFF. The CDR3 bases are TGTGCCAGCAGCAGCCCGGGCCCCATGGGCCGAGTGTGGGCTGAAGCTTTCTTT.

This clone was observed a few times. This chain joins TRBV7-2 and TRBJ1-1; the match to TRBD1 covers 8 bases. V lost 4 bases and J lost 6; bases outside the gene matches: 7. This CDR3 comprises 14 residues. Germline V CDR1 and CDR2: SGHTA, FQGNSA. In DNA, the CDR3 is TGTGCCAGCAGCTCGGGGGTACAGGGGGCTGAAGCTTTCTTT. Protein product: CASSSGVQGAEAFF.

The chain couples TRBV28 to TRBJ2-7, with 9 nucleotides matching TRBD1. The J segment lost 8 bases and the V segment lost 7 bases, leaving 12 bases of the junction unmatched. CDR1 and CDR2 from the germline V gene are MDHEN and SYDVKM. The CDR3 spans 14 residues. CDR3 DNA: TGTGCCAGCAACCCGGGACAGGGTCAGGGCAAGCAGTACTTC. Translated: CASNPGQGQGKQYF.

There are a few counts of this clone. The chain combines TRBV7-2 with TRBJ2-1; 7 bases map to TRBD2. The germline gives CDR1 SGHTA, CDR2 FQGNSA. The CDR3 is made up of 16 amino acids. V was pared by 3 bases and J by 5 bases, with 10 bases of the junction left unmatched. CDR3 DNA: TGTGCCAGCAGCTTGCAGGGCCTAGCGGCGAACAATGAGCAGTTCTTC. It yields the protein CASSLQGLAANNEQFF. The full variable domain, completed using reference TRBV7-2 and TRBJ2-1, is GAGVSQSPSNKVTEKGKDVELRCDPISGHTALYWYRQSLGQGLEFLIYFQGNSAPDKSGLPSDRFSAERTGGSVSTLTIQRTQQEDSAVYLCASSLQGLAANNEQFFGPGTRLTVL.

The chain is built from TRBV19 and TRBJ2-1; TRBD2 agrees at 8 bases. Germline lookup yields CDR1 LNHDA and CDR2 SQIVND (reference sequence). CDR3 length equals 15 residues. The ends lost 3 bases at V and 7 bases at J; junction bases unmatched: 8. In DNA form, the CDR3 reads TGTGCCAGTAGTATGGAGCGGGAGCTGTTGAATGAGCAGTTCTTC. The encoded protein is CASSMERELLNEQFF.

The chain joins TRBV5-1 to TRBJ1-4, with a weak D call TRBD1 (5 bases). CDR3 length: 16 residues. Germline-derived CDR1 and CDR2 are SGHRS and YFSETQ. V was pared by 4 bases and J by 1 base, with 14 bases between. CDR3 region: CASSPGGGLTNEKLFF. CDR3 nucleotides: TGCGCCAGCAGCCCCGGGGGGGGACTAACTAATGAAAAACTGTTTTTT.

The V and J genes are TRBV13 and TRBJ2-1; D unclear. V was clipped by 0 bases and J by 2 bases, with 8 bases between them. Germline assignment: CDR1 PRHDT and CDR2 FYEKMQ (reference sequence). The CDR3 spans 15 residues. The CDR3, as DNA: TGTGCCAGCAGCTTAGGGGACCACACCTACAATGAGCAGTTCTTC. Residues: CASSLGDHTYNEQFF.